The TCR beta chain under discussion was sequenced for a study of shared clonotypes between healthy human individuals. With 0 bases clipped from V and 1 base from J, the junction kept 5 bases outside the gene matches. Germline V gives CDR1 SGHTA, CDR2 FQGNSA. The CDR3 runs 17 residues. Positively selected for CCR7, the CD45RO-negative cells used as naive CD8 cells excluded terminally differentiated effector memory CD45RA+ cells. Data came from immunoSEQ multiplex PCR; TCRdb stores just in-frame clones and leaves some out. The sample yields under 1 million clones, about 92% seen once. Sequenced input: naive CD8+ T cells sorted from blood. The source of this sequence is a man aged 25-45 years in good health. The V call is TRBV7-2, the J call TRBJ2-3; 9 bases line up with TRBD2. The CDR3 region has the DNA TGTGCCAGCAGCTTAGCGCTTAGCGGGAGCCGCACAGATACGCAGTATTTT. Its protein is CASSLALSGSRTDTQYF.